Sequencing of this TCR beta chain was carried out in a study of blood T cell repertoires in COVID-19. The method was immunoSEQ multiplex PCR; TCRdb's version includes in-frame clones alone and lacks a portion of them. The data contain 160,000 or so clones, under 95% of them singletons. This clone appeared a single time. The CDR3 is made up of 12 amino acids. Germline CDR1 is SGDLS and CDR2 is YYNGEE. V lost 3 bases and J lost 7; bases outside the gene matches: 1. Sequenced: peripheral blood. V and J are TRBV9 and TRBJ1-1, with 9 nucleotides matching TRBD1. The sequence came from a man aged 55 to 70 with active or convalescent COVID-19. In DNA, the CDR3 is TGTGCCAGCAGCGCGGACAGGGGTGAAGCTTTCTTT. The encoded protein is CASSADRGEAFF. The full variable domain, its missing parts supplied by reference TRBV9 and TRBJ1-1, is DSGVTQTPKHLITATGQRVTLRCSPRSGDLSVYWYQQSLDQGLQFLIQYYNGEERAKGNILERFSAQQFPDLHSELNLSSLELGDSALYFCASSADRGEAFFGQGTRLTVV.